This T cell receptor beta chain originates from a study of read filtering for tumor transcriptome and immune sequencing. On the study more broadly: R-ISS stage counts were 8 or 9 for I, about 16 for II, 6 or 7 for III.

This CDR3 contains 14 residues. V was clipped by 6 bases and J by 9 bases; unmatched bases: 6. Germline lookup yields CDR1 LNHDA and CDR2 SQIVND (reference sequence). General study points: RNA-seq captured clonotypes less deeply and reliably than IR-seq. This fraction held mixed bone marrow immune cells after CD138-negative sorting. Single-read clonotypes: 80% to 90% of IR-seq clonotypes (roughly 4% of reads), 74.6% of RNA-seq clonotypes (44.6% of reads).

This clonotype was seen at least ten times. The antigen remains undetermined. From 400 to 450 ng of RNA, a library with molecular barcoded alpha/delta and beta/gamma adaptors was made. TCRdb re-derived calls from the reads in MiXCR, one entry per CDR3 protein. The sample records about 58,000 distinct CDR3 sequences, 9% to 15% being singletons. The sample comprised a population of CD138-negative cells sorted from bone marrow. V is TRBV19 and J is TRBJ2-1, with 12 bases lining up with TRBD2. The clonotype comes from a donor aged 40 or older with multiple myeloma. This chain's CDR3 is CASSPGLAGPEQFF. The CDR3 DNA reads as TGTGCCAGTAGCCCGGGACTAGCGGGCCCTGAGCAGTTCTTC.